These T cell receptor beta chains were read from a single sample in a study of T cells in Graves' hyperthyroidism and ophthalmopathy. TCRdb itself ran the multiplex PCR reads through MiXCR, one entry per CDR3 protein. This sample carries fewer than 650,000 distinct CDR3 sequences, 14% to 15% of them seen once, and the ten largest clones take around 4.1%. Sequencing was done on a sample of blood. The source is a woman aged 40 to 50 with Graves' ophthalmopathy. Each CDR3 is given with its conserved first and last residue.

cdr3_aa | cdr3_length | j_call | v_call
CASSSSCSTGELFF | 14 | TRBJ2-2 | TRBV6-5
CASSFTAMGQGRPYNEQFF | 19 | TRBJ2-1 | TRBV12-3/TRBV12-4
CASSLSSGQGRTEAFF | 16 | TRBJ1-1 | TRBV28
CASSQGLRAHYGYTF | 15 | TRBJ1-2 | TRBV4-3
CASSPSMGTEAFF | 13 | TRBJ1-1 | TRBV12-3/TRBV12-4
CASSYFFRETQYF | 13 | TRBJ2-5 | TRBV6-5
CASSYRATLHEQYF | 14 | TRBJ2-7 | TRBV6-5
CASGRGPDSPLHF | 13 | TRBJ1-6 | TRBV6-1
CASSTSGRNIQYF | 13 | TRBJ2-4 | TRBV19
CSASPSGRAVSYEQYF | 16 | TRBJ2-7 | TRBV20-1